This T cell receptor (beta chain) derives from a study of blood T cell repertoires in COVID-19. The wider study: COVID-19 samples from acute and convalescent phases originated in the United States, Italy and Spain.

Original processing notes: How many nucleated cells were present was estimated from reference gene primer amplification. The protocol was immunoSEQ multiplex PCR, while the TCRdb copy is restricted to in-frame clones and leaves out a portion. V and J calls and clone size are copied from that table; D and trimming were computed from the DNA. The data hold fewer than 200,000 clones, with 90% to 95% observed a single time. The germline gives CDR1 SNHLY, CDR2 FYNNEI. The CDR3 has 11 amino acids. The V call is TRBV2, the J call TRBJ2-3, with TRBD2 matching over 8 bases. This TCR derives from a woman aged 50 to 60 with acute or convalescent COVID-19. Sequences were obtained from peripheral blood. The CDR3 nucleotides are TGTGCTACGGGGGGGACAGATACGCAGTATTTT. It translates to CATGGTDTQYF.